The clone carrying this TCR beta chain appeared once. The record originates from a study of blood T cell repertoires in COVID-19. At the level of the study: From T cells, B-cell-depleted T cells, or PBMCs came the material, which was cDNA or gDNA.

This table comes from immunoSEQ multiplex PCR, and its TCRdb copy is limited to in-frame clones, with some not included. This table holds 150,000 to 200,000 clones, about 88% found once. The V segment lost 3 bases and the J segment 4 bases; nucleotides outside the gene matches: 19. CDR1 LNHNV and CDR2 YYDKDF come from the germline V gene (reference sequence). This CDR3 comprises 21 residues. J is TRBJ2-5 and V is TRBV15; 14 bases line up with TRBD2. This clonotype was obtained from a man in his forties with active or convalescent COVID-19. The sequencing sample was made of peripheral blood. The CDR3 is CATSRETGTSGRVGRGETQYF. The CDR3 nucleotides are TGTGCCACCAGCAGGGAAACCGGGACTAGCGGGAGAGTGGGAAGGGGAGAGACCCAGTACTTC.